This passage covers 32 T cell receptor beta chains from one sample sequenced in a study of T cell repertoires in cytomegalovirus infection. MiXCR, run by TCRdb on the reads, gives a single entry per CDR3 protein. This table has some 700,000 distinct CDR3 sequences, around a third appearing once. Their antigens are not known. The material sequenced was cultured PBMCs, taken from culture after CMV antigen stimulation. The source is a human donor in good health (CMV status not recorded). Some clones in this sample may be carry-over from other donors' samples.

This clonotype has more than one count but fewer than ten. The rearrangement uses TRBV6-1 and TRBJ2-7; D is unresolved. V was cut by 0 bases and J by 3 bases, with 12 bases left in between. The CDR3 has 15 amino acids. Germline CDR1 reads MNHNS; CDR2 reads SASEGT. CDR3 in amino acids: CASSEAWAAHYEQYF. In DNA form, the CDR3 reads TGTGCCAGCAGTGAAGCGTGGGCGGCGCACTACGAGCAGTACTTC.

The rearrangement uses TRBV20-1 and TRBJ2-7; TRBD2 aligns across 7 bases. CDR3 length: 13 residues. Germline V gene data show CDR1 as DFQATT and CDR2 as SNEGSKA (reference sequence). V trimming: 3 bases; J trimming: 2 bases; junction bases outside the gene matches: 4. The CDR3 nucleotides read TGCAGTGCTAGGACGGGGAGGGCCTACGAGCAGTACTTC. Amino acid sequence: CSARTGRAYEQYF.

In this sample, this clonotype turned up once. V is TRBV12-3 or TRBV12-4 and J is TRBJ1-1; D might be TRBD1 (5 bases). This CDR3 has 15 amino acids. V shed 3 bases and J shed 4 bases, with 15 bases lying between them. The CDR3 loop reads CASSFRAGWPTEAFF. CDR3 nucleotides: TGTGCCAGCAGTTTTAGGGCAGGGTGGCCCACTGAAGCTTTCTTT.

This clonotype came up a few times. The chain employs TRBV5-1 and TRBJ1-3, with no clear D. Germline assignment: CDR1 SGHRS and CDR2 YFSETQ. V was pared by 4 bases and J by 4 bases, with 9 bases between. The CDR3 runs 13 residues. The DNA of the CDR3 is TGCGCCAGCAGCCCTGAGGCAGGAAACACCATATATTTT. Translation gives CASSPEAGNTIYF. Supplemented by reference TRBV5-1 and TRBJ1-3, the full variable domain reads KAGVTQTPRYLIKTRGQQVTLSCSPISGHRSVSWYQQTPGQGLQFLFEYFSETQRNKGNFPGRFSGRQFSNSRSEMNVSTLELGDSALYLCASSPEAGNTIYFGEGSWLTVV.

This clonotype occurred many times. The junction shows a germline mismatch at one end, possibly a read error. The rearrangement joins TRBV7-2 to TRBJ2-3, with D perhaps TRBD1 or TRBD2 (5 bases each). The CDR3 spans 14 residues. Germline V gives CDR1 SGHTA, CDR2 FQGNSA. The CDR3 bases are TGTGCCAGCAGCCTAGCCCGGGACGCAAATACGCAGTATTTT. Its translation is CASSLARDANTQYF.

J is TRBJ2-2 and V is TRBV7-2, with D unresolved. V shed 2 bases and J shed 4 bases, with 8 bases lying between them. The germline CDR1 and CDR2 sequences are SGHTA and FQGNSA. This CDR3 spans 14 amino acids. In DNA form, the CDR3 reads TGTGCCAGCAGCTTACAGCCCTCCACCGGGGAGCTGTTTTTT. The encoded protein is CASSLQPSTGELFF.

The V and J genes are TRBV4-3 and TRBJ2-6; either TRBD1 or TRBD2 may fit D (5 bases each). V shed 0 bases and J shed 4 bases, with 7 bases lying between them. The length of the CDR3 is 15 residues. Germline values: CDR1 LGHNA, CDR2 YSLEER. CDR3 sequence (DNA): TGCGCCAGCAGCCAAGATGGGGACGGGGCCAACGTCCTGACTTTC. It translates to CASSQDGDGANVLTF.

DNA of the CDR3: TGCGCCAGCAGCCAGGTTGATGGCAGGGGGCGCTGGGGCTACACCTTC. This translates into CASSQVDGRGRWGYTF. The rearrangement joins TRBV4-1 to TRBJ1-2; 8 positions agree with TRBD1. CDR1 MGHRA and CDR2 YSYEKL come from the germline V gene. The CDR3 loop spans 16 amino acids. V dropped 3 bases and J dropped 8; count of bases not matched to a gene: 14.

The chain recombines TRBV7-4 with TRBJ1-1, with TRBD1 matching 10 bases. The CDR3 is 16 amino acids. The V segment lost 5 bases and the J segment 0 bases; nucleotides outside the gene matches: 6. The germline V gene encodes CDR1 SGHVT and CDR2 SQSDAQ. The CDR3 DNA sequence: TGTGCCAGCAGCCCCCGACAGGGGGCCGTGAACACTGAAGCTTTCTTT. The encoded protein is CASSPRQGAVNTEAFF. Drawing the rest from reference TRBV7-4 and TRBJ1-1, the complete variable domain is GAGVSQSPRYKVAKRGRDVALRCDSISGHVTLYWYRQTLGQGSEVLTYSQSDAQRDKSGRPSGRFSAERPERSVSTLKIQRTEQGDSAVYLCASSPRQGAVNTEAFFGQGTRLTVV.

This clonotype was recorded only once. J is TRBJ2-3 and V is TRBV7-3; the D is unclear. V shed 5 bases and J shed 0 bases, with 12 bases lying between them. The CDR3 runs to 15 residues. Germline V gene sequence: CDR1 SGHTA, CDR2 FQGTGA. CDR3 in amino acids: CASSPWFRSTDTQYF. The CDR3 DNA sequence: TGTGCCAGCAGCCCATGGTTTCGAAGCACAGATACGCAGTATTTT.

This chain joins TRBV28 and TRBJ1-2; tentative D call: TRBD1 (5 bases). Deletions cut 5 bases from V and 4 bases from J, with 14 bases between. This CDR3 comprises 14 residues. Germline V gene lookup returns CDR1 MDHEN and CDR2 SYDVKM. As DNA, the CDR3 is TGTGCCAGCAGTGTGACAGCAGGAGGCTATGGCTACACCTTC. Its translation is CASSVTAGGYGYTF.

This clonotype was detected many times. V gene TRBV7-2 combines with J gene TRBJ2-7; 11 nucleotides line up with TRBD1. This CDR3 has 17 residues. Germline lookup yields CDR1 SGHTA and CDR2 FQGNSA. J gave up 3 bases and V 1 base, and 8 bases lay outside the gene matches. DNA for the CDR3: TGTGCCAGCAGCTTAGTGAGCCCGGGACAGGGGGTCTACGAGCAGTACTTC. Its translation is CASSLVSPGQGVYEQYF.

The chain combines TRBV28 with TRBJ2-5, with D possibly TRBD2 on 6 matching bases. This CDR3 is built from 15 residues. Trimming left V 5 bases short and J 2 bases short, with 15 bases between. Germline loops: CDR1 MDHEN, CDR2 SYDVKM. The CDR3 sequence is CASSHRGTAQETQYF. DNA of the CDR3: TGTGCCAGCAGTCACCGGGGGACGGCTCAAGAGACCCAGTACTTC.

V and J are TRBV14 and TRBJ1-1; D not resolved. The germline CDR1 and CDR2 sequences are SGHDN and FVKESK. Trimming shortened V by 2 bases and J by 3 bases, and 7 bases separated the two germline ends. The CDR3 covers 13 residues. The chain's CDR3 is CASSQFPYTEAFF. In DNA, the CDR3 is TGTGCCAGCAGCCAATTCCCCTACACTGAAGCTTTCTTT.

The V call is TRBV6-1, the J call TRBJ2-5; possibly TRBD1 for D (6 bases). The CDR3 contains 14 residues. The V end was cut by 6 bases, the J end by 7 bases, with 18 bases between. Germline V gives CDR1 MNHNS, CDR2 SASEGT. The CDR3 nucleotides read TGTGCCAGCAGGAAGACAGGTCCCGAGCGGACCCAGTACTTC. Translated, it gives CASRKTGPERTQYF.

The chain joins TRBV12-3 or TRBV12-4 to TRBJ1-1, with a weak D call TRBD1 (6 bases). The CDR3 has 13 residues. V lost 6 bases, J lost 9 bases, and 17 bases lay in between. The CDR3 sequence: CASRLRGEGQAFF. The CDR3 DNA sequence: TGTGCCAGCAGGCTCAGGGGCGAGGGTCAAGCTTTCTTT.

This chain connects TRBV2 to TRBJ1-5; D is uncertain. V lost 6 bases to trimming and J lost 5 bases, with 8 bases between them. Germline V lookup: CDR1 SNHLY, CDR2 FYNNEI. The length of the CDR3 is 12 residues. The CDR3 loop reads CASRRVDQPQHF. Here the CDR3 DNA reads TGTGCCAGCAGGAGGGTAGATCAGCCCCAGCATTTT.

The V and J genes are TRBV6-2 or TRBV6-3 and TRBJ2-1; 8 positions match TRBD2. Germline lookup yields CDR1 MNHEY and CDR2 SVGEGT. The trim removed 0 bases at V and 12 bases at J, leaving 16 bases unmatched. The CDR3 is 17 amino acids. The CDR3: CASSYSRRGDPSPGQFF. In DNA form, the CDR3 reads TGTGCCAGCAGTTACTCGCGGCGGGGGGACCCCTCCCCTGGGCAGTTCTTC.

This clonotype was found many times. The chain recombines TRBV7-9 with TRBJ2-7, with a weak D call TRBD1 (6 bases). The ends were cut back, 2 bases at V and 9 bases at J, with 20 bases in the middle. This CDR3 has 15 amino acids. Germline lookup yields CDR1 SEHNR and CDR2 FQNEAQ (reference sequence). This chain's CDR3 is CASSLSTNRAVGQYF. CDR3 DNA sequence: TGTGCCAGCAGCTTATCGACCAACAGGGCAGTAGGGCAGTACTTC.

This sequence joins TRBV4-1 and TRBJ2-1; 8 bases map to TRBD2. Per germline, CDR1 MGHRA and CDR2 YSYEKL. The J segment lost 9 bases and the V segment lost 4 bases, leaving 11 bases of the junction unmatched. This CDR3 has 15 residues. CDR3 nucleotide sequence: TGCGCCAGCAGCCCTGCGGGGACTAGGTCATTTGAGCAGTTCTTC. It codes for CASSPAGTRSFEQFF.

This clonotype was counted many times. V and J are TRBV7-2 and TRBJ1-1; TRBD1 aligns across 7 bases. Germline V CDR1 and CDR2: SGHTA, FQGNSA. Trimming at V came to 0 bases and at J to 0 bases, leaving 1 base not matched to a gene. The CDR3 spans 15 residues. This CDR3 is CASSLAQGVNTEAFF. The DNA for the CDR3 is TGTGCCAGCAGCTTAGCGCAGGGGGTGAACACTGAAGCTTTCTTT.

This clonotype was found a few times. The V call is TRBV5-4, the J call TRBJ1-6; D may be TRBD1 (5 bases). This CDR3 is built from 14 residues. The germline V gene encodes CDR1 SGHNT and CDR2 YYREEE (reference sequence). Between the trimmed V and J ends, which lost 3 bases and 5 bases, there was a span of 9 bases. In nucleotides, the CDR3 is TGTGCCAGCAGCTCGCAGGGTGATAATTCACCCCTCCACTTT. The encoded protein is CASSSQGDNSPLHF. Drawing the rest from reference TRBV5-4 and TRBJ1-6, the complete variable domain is ETGVTQSPTHLIKTRGQQVTLRCSSQSGHNTVSWYQQALGQGPQFIFQYYREEENGRGNFPPRFSGLQFPNYSSELNVNALELDDSALYLCASSSQGDNSPLHFGNGTRLTVT.

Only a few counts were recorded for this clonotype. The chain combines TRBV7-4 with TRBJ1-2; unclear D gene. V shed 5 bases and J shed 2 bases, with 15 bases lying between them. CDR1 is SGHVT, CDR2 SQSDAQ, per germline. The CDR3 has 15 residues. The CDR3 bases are TGTGCCAGCAGCCCGTGGACCGGGCCCAACTATGGCTACACCTTC. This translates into CASSPWTGPNYGYTF. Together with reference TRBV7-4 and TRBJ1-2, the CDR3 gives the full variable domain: GAGVSQSPRYKVAKRGRDVALRCDSISGHVTLYWYRQTLGQGSEVLTYSQSDAQRDKSGRPSGRFSAERPERSVSTLKIQRTEQGDSAVYLCASSPWTGPNYGYTFGSGTRLTVV.

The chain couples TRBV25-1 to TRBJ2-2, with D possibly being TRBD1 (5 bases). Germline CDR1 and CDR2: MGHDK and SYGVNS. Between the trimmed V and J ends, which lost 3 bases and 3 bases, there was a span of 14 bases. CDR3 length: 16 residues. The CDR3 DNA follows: TGTGCCAGCAGTGACGTTCCGGACACCCACACCGGGGAGCTGTTTTTT. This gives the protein CASSDVPDTHTGELFF.

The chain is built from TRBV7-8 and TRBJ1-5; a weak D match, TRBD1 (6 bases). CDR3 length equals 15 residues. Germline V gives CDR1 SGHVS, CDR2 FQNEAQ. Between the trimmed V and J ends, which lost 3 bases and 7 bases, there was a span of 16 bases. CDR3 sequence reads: CASSFLDNRAQPQHF. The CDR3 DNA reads TGTGCCAGCAGCTTCTTGGATAACAGGGCCCAGCCCCAGCATTTT.

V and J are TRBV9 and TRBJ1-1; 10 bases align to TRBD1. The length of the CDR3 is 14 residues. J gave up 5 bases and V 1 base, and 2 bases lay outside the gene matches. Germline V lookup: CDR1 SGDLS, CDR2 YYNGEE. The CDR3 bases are TGTGCCAGCAGCGTAAGGGACAGGGGAACTGAAGCTTTCTTT. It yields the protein CASSVRDRGTEAFF.

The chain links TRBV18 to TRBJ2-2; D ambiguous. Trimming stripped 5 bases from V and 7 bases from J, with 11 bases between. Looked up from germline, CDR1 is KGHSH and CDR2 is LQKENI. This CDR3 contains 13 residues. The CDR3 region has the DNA TGTGCCAGCTCAGTTACAGTTGACGGGGAGCTGTTTTTT. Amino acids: CASSVTVDGELFF.

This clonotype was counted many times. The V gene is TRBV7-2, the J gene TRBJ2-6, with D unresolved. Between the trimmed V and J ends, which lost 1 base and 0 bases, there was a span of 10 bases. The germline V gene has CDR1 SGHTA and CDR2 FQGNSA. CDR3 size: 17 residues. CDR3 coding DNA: TGTGCCAGCAGCTTAGTCGGTGGACCCTCTGGGGCCAACGTCCTGACTTTC. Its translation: CASSLVGGPSGANVLTF.

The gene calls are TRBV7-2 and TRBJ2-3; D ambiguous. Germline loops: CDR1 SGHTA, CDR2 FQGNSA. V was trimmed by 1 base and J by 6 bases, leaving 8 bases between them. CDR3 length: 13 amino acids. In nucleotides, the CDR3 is TGTGCCAGCAGCTTAGATGGGTCCGATACGCAGTATTTT. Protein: CASSLDGSDTQYF. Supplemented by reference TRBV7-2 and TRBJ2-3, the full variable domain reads GAGVSQSPSNKVTEKGKDVELRCDPISGHTALYWYRQSLGQGLEFLIYFQGNSAPDKSGLPSDRFSAERTGGSVSTLTIQRTQQEDSAVYLCASSLDGSDTQYFGPGTRLTVL.

CDR3 DNA sequence: TGCAGTGCTAGATATGCGGGGCCAGATACGCAGTATTTT. It is translated as CSARYAGPDTQYF. The chain recombines TRBV20-1 with TRBJ2-3, with a possible D match to TRBD2 (6 bases). This CDR3 contains 13 residues. The germline V and J ends were trimmed by 2 bases and 4 bases, with 10 bases remaining between them. Germline V gene sequence: CDR1 DFQATT, CDR2 SNEGSKA (reference sequence).

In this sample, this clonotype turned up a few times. The CDR3 loop is CSASDLSNIYNEQFF. The CDR3 coding sequence is TGCAGTGCTAGCGATTTGTCGAACATCTACAATGAGCAGTTCTTC. The J gene is TRBJ2-1, the V gene TRBV20-1; no firm D call. The CDR3 length is 15 residues. V was clipped by 3 bases and J by 3 bases, with 15 bases between them. Germline V gene lookup returns CDR1 DFQATT and CDR2 SNEGSKA (reference sequence).

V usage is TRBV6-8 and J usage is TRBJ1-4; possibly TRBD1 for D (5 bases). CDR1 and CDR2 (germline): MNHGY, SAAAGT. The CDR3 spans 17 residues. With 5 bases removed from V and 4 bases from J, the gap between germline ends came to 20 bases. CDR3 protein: CASSKGHTTVFNEKLFF. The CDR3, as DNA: TGTGCCAGCAGTAAAGGGCACACGACAGTCTTTAATGAAAAACTGTTTTTT.